Below, one T cell receptor beta chain is given with its context. It has no known antigen specificity. The input lacks base qualities; no much larger clone sits a single base away. These data come from a study of blood T cell repertoires in COVID-19 (dated by TCRdb to 2020 to 2022). Study-wide context: Collaborator samples came from the United States, Italy and Spain and covered acute and convalescent phases of COVID-19. The material from the prospective study consisted of cDNA or gDNA derived from T cells, B-cell-depleted T cells, or PBMCs. Deeply sampled blood TCRbeta repertoires from subjects exposed to, actively infected with, or recovered from COVID-19 were included in the dataset. The repertoires were released in a freely available public database intended as a resource for research on the immune response to SARS-CoV-2. The samples were drawn from two sources: the first 160 participants of the ongoing ImmuneRACE study, and 1,200 or so subjects contributed by 6 global collaborators. Nearly every sample came with metadata listing a de-identified subject ID, COVID-19 status, age in years and sex. Where available, HLA class I and class II types were taken from metadata supplied by the sample provider and were not determined by assay-based typing. What the authors observed across the whole study: Clinical and demographic metadata were provided uncurated, with the amount varying by source and participant.

TCRbeta CDR3 regions were amplified from genomic DNA using the immunoSEQ Assay, a bias-controlled multiplex PCR. In the original analysis: The number of nucleated cells in each sample was estimated by amplification of reference gene primers within the assay. To quantify the absolute abundance of each unique TCRbeta CDR3 rearrangement, sequence reads were collapsed and filtered. For each sample, productive Simpson clonality was calculated as the square root of Simpson's diversity index across productive rearrangements. As stored in TCRdb, this immuneACCESS dataset retains in-frame rearrangements with V and J assigned. A fraction of the clones does not appear; measured against another copy, unresolved V genes explain less than half of the discrepancy, and the remainder lacks a known reason. That table gives V, J and clone size, and the DNA gave D and trimming. Across this sample there are some 180,000 clones, with about 80% seen only once. The leading ten clones occupy about 6.9% of the sample.

The cysteine opens and the phenylalanine closes a CDR3 of 14 amino acids. Only the CDR3 region is kept as DNA, spanning 42 bases read in frame from base 1. CDR1 and CDR2, per the germline V gene, are SGDLS and YYNGEE. The V end gives up 4 bases and the J end 3 bases, leaving 4 bases in the junction not matched to a gene. Collaborating institutions collected whole blood in K2EDTA tubes following their own protocols. Collaborator samples were shipped for TCRbeta analysis as frozen whole blood, isolated PBMCs, or DNA extracted from either sample type. Specimen: peripheral blood. This TCR derives from a man aged 55-75 years with acute or convalescent COVID-19. This chain joins TRBV9 to TRBJ1-5; 7 of the junction bases match TRBD1. The DNA sequence reads TGTGCCAGCAGCTCGGGACAGAACAATCAGCCCCAGCATTTT. It translates to CASSSGQNNQPQHF.